A single sample is the source of the 11 T cell receptor beta chains below, sequenced in a study of T cells in Graves' hyperthyroidism and ophthalmopathy. TCR beta CDR3 sequences were amplified from RNA transcripts. Using the HTBI primer set, a first-round RT-PCR was run on the TCR CDR3. TCRdb recomputed calls from the multiplex PCR reads with MiXCR, one row per CDR3 protein. The table lists hundreds of thousands of distinct CDR3 sequences, 14% of them singletons. The sequenced sample was blood. The receptor source for this set is a woman aged 18-29 years with Graves' hyperthyroidism.

This clonotype was recorded a few times. This chain joins TRBV30 and TRBJ2-1; D remains ambiguous. Germline V lookup: CDR1 GTSNPN, CDR2 SVGIG (reference sequence). V lost 7 bases and J lost 4, with 17 bases in between. This CDR3 region has 14 residues. CDR3 nucleotides: TGTGCCTTGAGGCCCGTCACTTCTTACAATGAGCAGTTCTTC. It codes for CALRPVTSYNEQFF.

This clonotype was seen at least ten times. The rearrangement joins TRBV5-6 to TRBJ1-5; D unresolved. Germline V CDR1 and CDR2: SGHDT, YYEEEE. The CDR3 runs 14 residues. Between the trimmed V and J ends, which lost 1 base and 9 bases, there was a span of 14 bases. Written as DNA, the CDR3 is TGTGCCAGCAGCTTGCTCAGCGCAGGTGGGCCCCAGCATTTT. Amino acids: CASSLLSAGGPQHF.

This clonotype was found many times. The gene calls are TRBV6-1 and TRBJ1-2, with D perhaps matching TRBD1 (6 bases). The V gene lost 5 bases and the J gene lost 7 bases, with 17 bases spanning the gap. From germline, CDR1 is MNHNS and CDR2 SASEGT. The CDR3 sequence is 14 residues long. CDR3: CASSPGDSISGYTF. The CDR3 coding sequence is TGTGCCAGCAGTCCAGGGGACTCGATAAGTGGCTACACCTTC.

The V gene is TRBV4-1, the J gene TRBJ2-7; 12 bases are a match to TRBD2. Trimming at V came to 1 base and at J to 5 bases, leaving 9 bases not matched to a gene. The germline V gene encodes CDR1 MGHRA and CDR2 YSYEKL. The CDR3 runs 17 residues. CDR3 coding DNA: TGCGCCAGCAGCCAAGGGATCCGGACTAGCGGGAACCACGAGCAGTACTTC. Protein product: CASSQGIRTSGNHEQYF.

This clonotype was seen at least ten times. The chain employs TRBV20-1 and TRBJ1-1; D not certain. With 5 bases removed from V and 3 bases from J, the gap between germline ends came to 13 bases. There are 13 residues in the CDR3. Germline V gene sequence: CDR1 DFQATT, CDR2 SNEGSKA (reference sequence). The CDR3 sequence: CSAAKDGYTEAFF. The CDR3 bases are TGCAGTGCTGCGAAGGACGGTTACACTGAAGCTTTCTTT.

This clonotype was counted many times. The chain links TRBV27 to TRBJ1-5, with D unclear. Trimming took off 6 bases at V and 2 bases at J, with 14 bases between the two ends. The germline CDR1 and CDR2 sequences are MNHEY and SMNVEV (reference sequence). The CDR3 is made up of 15 amino acids. CDR3 in DNA: TGTGCCAGCAGCCGGAGAGGCCCTGGCAATCAGCCCCAGCATTTT. This gives the protein CASSRRGPGNQPQHF.

The gene calls are TRBV2 and TRBJ2-3; 11 positions match TRBD2. The CDR3 has 16 amino acids. The germline V gene has CDR1 SNHLY and CDR2 FYNNEI. V gave up 3 bases and J gave up 4 bases; unmatched junction bases: 6. The CDR3 DNA reads TGTGCCAGCAGTGACGGTAGCGGGAGGGGTGCAGATACGCAGTATTTT. It encodes CASSDGSGRGADTQYF.

The V and J genes are TRBV20-1 and TRBJ2-1; 10 bases are shared with TRBD2. This CDR3 spans 15 amino acids. Trimming took 5 bases from V and 8 from J; bases not matched to a gene: 12. Germline CDR1 and CDR2: DFQATT and SNEGSKA (reference sequence). CDR3 sequence reads: CSASNSGRPSDEQFF. The CDR3 DNA follows: TGCAGTGCTTCAAATAGCGGGAGGCCTTCGGATGAGCAGTTCTTC.

This clonotype was seen ten or more times. The rearrangement links TRBV11-2 to TRBJ2-2; possibly TRBD1 for D (5 bases). Germline V gene sequence: CDR1 SGHAT, CDR2 FQNNGV. The length of the CDR3 is 14 residues. Trimming shortened V by 6 bases and J by 4 bases, and 12 bases separated the two germline ends. CDR3 in amino acids: CASSRRALTGELFF. The CDR3 region has the DNA TGTGCCAGCAGTCGCAGGGCACTCACCGGGGAGCTGTTTTTT.

The chain is built from TRBV24-1 and TRBJ1-1; a weak D match, TRBD1 (6 bases). The V and J ends lost 4 bases and 4 bases respectively, with 12 bases between them. The CDR3 runs 14 residues. Germline-derived CDR1 and CDR2 are KGHDR and SFDVKD. The CDR3 spells CATSDEQGSTEAFF. The DNA for the CDR3 is TGTGCCACCAGTGACGAACAGGGTTCCACTGAAGCTTTCTTT.

This clonotype was recorded at least ten times. The chain is built from TRBV7-9 and TRBJ2-1; the D gene could be TRBD1 or TRBD2 (5 bases each). This CDR3 has 16 amino acids. Germline V gives CDR1 SEHNR, CDR2 FQNEAQ (reference sequence). With 2 bases removed from V and 8 bases from J, the gap between germline ends came to 19 bases. This CDR3 reads CASSLFLLGANDEQFF. As DNA, the CDR3 is TGTGCCAGCAGCTTATTCCTTCTCGGGGCTAACGATGAGCAGTTCTTC.